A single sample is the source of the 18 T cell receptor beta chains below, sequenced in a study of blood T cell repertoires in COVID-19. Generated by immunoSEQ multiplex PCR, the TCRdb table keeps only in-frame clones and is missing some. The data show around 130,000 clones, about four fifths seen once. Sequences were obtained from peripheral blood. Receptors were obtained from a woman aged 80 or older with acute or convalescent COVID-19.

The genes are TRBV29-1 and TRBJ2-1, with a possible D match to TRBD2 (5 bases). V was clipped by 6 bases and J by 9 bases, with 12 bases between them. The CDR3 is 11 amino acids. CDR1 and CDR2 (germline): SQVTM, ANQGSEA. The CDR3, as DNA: TGCAGCGTAGAGCTAGCATTTGAGCAGTTCTTC. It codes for CSVELAFEQFF.

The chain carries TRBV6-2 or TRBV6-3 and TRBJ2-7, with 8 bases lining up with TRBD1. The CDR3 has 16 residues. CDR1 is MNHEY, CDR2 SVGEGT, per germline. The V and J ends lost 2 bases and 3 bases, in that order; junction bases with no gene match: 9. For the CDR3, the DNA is TGTGCCAGCAGTTACAAGGCAGGGGGCGCGGGCTACGAGCAGTACTTC. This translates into CASSYKAGGAGYEQYF.

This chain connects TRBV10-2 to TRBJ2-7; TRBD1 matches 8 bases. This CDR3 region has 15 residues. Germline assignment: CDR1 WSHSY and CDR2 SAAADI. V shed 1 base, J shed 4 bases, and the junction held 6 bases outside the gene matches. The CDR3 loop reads CASSEFARGRYEQYF. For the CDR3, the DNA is TGCGCCAGCAGTGAGTTCGCCAGGGGGCGGTACGAGCAGTACTTC.

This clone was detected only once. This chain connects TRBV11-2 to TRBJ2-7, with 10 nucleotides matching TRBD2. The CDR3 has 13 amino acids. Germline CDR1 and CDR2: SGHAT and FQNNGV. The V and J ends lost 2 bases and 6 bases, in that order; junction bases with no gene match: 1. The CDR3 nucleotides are TGTGCCAGCAGCTTACAGCGGGGGGGCGAGCAGTACTTC. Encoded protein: CASSLQRGGEQYF.

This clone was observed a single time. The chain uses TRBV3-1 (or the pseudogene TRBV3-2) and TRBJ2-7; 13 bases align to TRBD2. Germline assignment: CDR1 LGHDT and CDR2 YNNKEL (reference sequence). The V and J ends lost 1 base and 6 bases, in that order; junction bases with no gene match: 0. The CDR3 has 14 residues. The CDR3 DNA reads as TGTGCCAGCAGCCAAGGACTAGCGGGGGGCGAGCAGTACTTC. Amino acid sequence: CASSQGLAGGEQYF.

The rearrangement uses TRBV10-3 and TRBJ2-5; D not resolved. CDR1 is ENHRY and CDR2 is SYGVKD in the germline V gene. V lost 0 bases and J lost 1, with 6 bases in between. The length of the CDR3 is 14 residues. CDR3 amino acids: CAISESRSQETQYF. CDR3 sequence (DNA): TGTGCCATCAGTGAGTCGCGTAGCCAAGAGACCCAGTACTTC.

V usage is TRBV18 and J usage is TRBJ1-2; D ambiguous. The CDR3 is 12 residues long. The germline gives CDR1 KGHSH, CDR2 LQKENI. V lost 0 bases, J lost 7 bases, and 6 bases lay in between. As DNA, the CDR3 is TGTGCCAGCTCACCACCCTCGGGTGGCTACACCTTC. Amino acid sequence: CASSPPSGGYTF.

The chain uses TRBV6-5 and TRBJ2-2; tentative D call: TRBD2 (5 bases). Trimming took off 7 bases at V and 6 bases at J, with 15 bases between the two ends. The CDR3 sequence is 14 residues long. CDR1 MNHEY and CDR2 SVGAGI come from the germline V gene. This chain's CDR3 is CASTGIPLSGELFF. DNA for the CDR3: TGTGCCAGCACGGGAATCCCCCTGTCCGGGGAGCTGTTTTTT.

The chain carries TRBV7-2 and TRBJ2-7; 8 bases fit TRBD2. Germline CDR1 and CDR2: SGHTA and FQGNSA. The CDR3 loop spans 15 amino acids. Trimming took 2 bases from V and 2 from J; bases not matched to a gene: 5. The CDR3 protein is CASSLTSGKTYEQYF. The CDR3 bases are TGTGCCAGCAGCTTAACTAGCGGTAAAACCTACGAGCAGTACTTC.

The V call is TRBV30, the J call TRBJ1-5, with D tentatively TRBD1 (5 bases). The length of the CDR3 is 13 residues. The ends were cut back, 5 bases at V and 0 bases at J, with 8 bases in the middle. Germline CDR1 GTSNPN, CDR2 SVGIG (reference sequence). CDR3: CAWSGGSNQPQHF. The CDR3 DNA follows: TGTGCCTGGTCCGGGGGTAGCAATCAGCCCCAGCATTTT.

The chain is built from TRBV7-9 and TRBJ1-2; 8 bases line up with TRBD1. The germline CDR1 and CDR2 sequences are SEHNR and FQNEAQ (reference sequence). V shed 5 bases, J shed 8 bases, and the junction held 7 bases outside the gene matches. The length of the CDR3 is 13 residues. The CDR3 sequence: CASSPGDRIGYTF. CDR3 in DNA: TGTGCCAGCAGCCCAGGGGACAGGATCGGCTACACCTTC.

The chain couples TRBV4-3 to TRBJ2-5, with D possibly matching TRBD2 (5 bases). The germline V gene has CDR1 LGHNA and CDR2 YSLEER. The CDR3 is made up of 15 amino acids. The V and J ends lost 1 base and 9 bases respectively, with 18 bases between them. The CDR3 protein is CASSQGTELTGSQYF. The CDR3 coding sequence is TGCGCCAGCAGCCAAGGAACAGAGCTGACGGGGTCCCAGTACTTC.

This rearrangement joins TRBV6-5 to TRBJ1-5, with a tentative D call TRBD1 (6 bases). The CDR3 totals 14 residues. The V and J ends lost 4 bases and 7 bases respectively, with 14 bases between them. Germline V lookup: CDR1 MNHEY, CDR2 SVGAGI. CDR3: CASSFSGAGQPQHF. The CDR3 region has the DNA TGTGCCAGCAGTTTTTCAGGGGCTGGCCAGCCCCAGCATTTT.

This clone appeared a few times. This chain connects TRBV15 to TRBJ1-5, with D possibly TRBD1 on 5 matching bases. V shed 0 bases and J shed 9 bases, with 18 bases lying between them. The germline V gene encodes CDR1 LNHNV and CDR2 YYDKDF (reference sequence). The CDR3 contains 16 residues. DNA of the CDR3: TGTGCCACCAGCAGAGATCCGGAGGGGTCCTCTTGGCCCCAGCATTTT. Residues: CATSRDPEGSSWPQHF.

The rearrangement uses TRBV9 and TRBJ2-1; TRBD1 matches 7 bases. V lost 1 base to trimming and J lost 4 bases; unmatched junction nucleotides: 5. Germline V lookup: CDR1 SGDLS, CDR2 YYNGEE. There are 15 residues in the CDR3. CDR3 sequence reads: CASSVRGRGYNEQFF. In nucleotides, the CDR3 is TGTGCCAGCAGCGTAAGAGGCAGGGGGTACAATGAGCAGTTCTTC.

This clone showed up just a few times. The CDR3 region is CASSLGTGSLGNTIYF. The CDR3 DNA reads as TGCGCCAGCAGCTTGGGAACAGGCTCTCTTGGAAACACCATATATTTT. The chain employs TRBV5-1 and TRBJ1-3; tentatively, D is TRBD1 (5 bases). V was pared by 0 bases and J by 3 bases, with 13 bases between. The CDR3 is 16 amino acids. CDR1 and CDR2 (germline): SGHRS, YFSETQ.

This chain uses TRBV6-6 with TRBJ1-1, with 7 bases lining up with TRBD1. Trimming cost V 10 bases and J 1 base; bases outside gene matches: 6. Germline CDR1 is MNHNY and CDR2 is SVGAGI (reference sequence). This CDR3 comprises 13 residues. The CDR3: CANRDRPNTEAFF. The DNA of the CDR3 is TGTGCCAACCGGGACAGACCGAACACTGAAGCTTTCTTT.

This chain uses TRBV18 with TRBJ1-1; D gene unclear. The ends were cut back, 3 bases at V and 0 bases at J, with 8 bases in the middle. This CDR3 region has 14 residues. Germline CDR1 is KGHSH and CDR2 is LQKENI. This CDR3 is CASSPRRLNTEAFF. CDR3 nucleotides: TGTGCCAGCTCACCCCGCAGGCTGAACACTGAAGCTTTCTTT.